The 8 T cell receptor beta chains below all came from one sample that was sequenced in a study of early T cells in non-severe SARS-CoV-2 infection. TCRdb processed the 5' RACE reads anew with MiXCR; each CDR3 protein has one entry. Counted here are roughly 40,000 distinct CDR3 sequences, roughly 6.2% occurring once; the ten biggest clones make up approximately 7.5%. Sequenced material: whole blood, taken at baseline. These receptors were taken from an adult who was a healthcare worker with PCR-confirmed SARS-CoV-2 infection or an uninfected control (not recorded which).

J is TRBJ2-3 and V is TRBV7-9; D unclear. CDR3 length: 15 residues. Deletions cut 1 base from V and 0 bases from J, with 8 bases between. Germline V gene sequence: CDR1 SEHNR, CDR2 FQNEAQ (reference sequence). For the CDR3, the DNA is TGTGCCAGCAGCTTAGGGTGGATAAGCACAGATACGCAGTATTTT. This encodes CASSLGWISTDTQYF.

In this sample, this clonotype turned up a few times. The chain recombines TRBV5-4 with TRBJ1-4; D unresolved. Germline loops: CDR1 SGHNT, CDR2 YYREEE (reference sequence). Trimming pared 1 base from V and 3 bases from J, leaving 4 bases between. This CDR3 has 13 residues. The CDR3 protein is CASSLLPNEKLFF. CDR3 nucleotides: TGTGCCAGCAGCTTGCTCCCTAATGAAAAACTGTTTTTT.

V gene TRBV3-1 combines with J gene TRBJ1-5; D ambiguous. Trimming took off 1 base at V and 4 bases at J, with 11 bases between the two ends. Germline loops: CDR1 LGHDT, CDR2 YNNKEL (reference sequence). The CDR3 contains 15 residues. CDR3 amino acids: CASSQGVVRNQPQHF. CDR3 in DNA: TGTGCCAGCAGCCAAGGAGTGGTGAGGAATCAGCCCCAGCATTTT. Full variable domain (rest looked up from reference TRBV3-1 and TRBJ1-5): DTAVSQTPKYLVTQMGNDKSIKCEQNLGHDTMYWYKQDSKKFLKIMFSYNNKELIINETVPNRFSPKSPDKAHLNLHINSLELGDSAVYFCASSQGVVRNQPQHFGDGTRLSIL.

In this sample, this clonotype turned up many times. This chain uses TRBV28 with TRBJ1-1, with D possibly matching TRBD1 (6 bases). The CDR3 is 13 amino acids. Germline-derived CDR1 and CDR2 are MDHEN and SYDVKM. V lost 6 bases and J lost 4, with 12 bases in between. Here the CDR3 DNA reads TGTGCCAGCAGCTCTCAGGGGACCACTGAAGCTTTCTTT. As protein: CASSSQGTTEAFF.

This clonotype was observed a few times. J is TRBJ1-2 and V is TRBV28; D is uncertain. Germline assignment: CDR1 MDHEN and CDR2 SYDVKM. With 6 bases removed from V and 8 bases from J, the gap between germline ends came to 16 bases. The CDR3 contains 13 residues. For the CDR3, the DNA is TGTGCCAGCAGCTCGTCCCGGTGGAGGGGCTACACCTTC. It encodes CASSSSRWRGYTF.

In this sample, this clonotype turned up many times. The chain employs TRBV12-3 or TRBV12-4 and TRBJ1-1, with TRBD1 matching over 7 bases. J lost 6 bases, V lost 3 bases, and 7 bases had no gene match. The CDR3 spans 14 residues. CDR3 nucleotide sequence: TGTGCCAGCAGTTTCATAAAGGGGGCGTCTGAAGCTTTCTTT. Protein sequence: CASSFIKGASEAFF.

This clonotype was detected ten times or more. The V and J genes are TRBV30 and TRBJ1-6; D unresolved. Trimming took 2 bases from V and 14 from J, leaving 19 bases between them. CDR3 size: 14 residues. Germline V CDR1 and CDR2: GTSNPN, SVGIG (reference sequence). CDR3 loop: CAWSFRRPFQTLHF. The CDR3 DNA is TGTGCCTGGAGTTTCCGACGGCCGTTCCAGACCCTCCACTTT. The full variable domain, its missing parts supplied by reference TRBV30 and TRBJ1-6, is SQTIHQWPATLVQPVGSPLSLECTVEGTSNPNLYWYRQAAGRGLQLLFYSVGIGQISSEVPQNLSASRPQDRQFILSSKKLLLSDSGFYLCAWSFRRPFQTLHFGNGTRLTVT.

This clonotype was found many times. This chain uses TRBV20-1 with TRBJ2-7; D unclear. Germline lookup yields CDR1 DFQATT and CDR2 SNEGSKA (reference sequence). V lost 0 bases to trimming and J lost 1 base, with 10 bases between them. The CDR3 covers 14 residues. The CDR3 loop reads CSARDRVSSYEQYF. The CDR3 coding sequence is TGCAGTGCTAGAGATCGAGTTAGTTCCTACGAGCAGTACTTC.